This T cell receptor beta chain derives from a study of OX40 agonist ivuxolimab in advanced cancers. Study results and limitations: The study found that CD8+ T cells averaged more expanded clones than CD4+. Clones of CD4+ and CD8+ blood T cells grew by week 6 at doses of 0.1 to 3.0 mg/kg.

Libraries were prepared by immunoSEQ multiplex PCR; TCRdb keeps only in-frame clonotypes and omits some of them. The sample holds 34,000 or so clones, roughly 79% seen once. About this clone itself: What it binds is not known.

The receptor's source is an adult with an advanced solid tumor such as melanoma, head and neck, liver or kidney cancer. Sequences were derived from CD4+ or CD8+ T cells sorted from blood, sampled in a trial of the OX40 agonist ivuxolimab.

The DNA of the CDR3 is TGTGCCAGCAGTTGGGGACAGGGAAGGATGGAGACCCAGTACTTC. It yields the protein CASSWGQGRMETQYF. V usage is TRBV6-6 and J usage is TRBJ2-5, with 9 bases aligning to TRBD1. This CDR3 has 15 residues. CDR1 is MNHNY and CDR2 is SVGAGI in the germline V gene (reference sequence). Losses at the gene ends were 4 bases for V and 5 bases for J; bases not matched to a gene: 8.